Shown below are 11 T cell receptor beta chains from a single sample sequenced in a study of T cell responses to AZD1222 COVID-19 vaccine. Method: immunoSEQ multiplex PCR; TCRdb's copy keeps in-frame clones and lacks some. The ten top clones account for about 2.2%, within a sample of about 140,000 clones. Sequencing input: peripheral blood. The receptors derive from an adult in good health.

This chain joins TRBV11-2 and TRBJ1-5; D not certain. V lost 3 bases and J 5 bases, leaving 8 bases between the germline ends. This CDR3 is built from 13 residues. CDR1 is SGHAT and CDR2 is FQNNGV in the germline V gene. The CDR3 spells CASSLGSDQPQHF. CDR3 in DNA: TGTGCCAGCAGCTTGGGCAGCGATCAGCCCCAGCATTTT.

CDR3 in amino acids: CASSPAGSTEAFF. For the CDR3, the DNA is TGCGCCAGCAGCCCGGCCGGGAGCACTGAAGCTTTCTTT. This sequence joins TRBV5-1 and TRBJ1-1; D is undetermined. V lost 4 bases to trimming and J lost 4 bases, with 11 bases between them. The CDR3 loop spans 13 amino acids. Germline V gene lookup returns CDR1 SGHRS and CDR2 YFSETQ.

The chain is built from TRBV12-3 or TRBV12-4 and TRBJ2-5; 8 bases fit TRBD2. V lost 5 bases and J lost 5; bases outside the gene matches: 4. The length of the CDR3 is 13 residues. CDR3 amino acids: CASSQAGAETQYF. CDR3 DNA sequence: TGTGCCAGCAGTCAAGCGGGGGCCGAGACCCAGTACTTC.

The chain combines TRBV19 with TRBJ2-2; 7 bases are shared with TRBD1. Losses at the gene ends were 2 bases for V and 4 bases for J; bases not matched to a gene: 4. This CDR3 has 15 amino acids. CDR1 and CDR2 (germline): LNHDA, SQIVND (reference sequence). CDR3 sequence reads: CASSITGQITGELFF. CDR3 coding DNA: TGTGCCAGTAGTATAACGGGACAGATCACCGGGGAGCTGTTTTTT.

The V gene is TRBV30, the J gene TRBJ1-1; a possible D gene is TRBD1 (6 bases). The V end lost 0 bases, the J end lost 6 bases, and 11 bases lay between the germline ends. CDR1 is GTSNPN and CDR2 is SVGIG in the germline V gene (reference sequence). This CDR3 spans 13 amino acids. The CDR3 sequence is CAWSVERGAEAFF. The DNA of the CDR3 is TGTGCCTGGAGTGTCGAGAGGGGGGCTGAAGCTTTCTTT.

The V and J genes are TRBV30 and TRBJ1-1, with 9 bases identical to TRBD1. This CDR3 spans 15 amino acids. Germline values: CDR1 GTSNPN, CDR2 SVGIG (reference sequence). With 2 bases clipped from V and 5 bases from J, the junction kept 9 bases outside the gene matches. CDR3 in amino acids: CAWSSALGQGTEAFF. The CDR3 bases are TGTGCCTGGAGTTCCGCTCTAGGACAGGGGACTGAAGCTTTCTTT.

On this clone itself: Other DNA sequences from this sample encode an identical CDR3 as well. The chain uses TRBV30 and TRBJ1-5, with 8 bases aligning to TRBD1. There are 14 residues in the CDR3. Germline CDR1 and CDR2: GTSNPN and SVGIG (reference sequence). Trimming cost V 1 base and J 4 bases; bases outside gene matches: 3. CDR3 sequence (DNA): TGTGCCTGGAGTGGCGGGACAGGTAATCAGCCCCAGCATTTT. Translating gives CAWSGGTGNQPQHF.

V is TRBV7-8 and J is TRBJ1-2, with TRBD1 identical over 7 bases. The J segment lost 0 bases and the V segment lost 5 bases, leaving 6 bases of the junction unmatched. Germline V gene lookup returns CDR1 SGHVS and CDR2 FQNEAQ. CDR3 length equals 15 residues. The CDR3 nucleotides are TGTGCCAGCAGCCGGGGACAGAGGGCTAACTATGGCTACACCTTC. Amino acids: CASSRGQRANYGYTF.

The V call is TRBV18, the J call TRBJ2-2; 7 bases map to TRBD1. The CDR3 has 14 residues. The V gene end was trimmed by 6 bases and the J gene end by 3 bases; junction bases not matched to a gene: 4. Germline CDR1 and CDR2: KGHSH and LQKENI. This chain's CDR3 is CASSLQGDTGELFF. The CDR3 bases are TGTGCCAGCTCGCTCCAGGGGGACACCGGGGAGCTGTTTTTT. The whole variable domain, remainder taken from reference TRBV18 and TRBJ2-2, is NAGVMQNPRHLVRRRGQEARLRCSPMKGHSHVYWYRQLPEEGLKFMVYLQKENIIDESGMPKERFSAEFPKEGPSILRIQQVVRGDSAAYFCASSLQGDTGELFFGEGSRLTVL.

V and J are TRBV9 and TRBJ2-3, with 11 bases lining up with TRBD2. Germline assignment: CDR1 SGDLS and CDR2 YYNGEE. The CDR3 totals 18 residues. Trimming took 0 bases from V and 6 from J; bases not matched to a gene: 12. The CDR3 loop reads CASSVATSSGGAWDTQYF. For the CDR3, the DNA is TGTGCCAGCAGCGTAGCTACGAGTAGCGGGGGGGCATGGGATACGCAGTATTTT.

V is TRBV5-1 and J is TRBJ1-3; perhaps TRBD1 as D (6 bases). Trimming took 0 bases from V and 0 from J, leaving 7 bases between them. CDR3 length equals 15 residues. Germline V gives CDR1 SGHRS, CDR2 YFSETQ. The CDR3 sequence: CASSLVGGSGNTIYF. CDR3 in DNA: TGCGCCAGCAGCTTGGTAGGGGGCTCTGGAAACACCATATATTTT.